This TCR beta chain was documented in a study of neurological immune-mediated disorders. Study-level points and caveats: HTLV-1-associated myelopathy had the most TCR clonal expansion, and multiple sclerosis had the least, less than healthy controls.

Time point indicated: longitudinal time-point 1 (baseline). From 2 million PBMCs stored at -80 C, the unsorted libraries were generated. With respect to this clonotype: Its antigen is as yet unknown.

One entry per CDR3 protein, called by TCRdb with MiXCR from the 5' RACE reads. The table records 40,000 or so distinct CDR3 sequences, 3% to 3.5% of them present only once. V was trimmed by 0 bases and J by 3 bases, leaving 13 bases between them. Germline loops: CDR1 SGHRS, CDR2 YFSETQ. This CDR3 has 15 residues. The TCR was taken from a woman aged 55-75 years with multiple sclerosis. The gene calls are TRBV5-1 and TRBJ2-7, with D possibly matching TRBD2 (5 bases). Input material: PBMCs. This CDR3 is CASSLGPGDLYEQYF. The DNA of the CDR3 is TGCGCCAGCAGCTTGGGGCCCGGGGATCTCTACGAGCAGTACTTC.